This section outlines one T cell receptor beta chain sequence together with its context. Its specificity is not known. The data were obtained in a study of vaccination effects on CD4 cells after COVID-19. J gave up 1 base and V 3 bases, and 4 bases lay outside the gene matches. The CDR3 is 16 residues long. The germline CDR1 and CDR2 sequences are KGHSH and LQKENI. General study findings and limits: Cross-reactivity with common cold coronaviruses was shown by only 1 of 255 vaccine-induced clones in healthy vaccinees.

This table comes from immunoSEQ multiplex PCR, and its TCRdb copy is limited to in-frame clones, with some not included. The sample yields under 85,000 clones, approximately 74% seen once. With the ViraFEST assay, the study expanded antigen-specific CD4+ T cells using viral peptide pools, then sequenced them. Following culture for nine to ten days, CD4+ T cells were isolated. Negative nucleocapsid antibody tests before and after vaccination confirmed no previous SARS-CoV-2 infection. The chain couples TRBV18 to TRBJ1-4; 8 nucleotides agree with TRBD1. This receptor was identified in a human donor who received a COVID-19 vaccine. The sequencing here drew on CD4+ T cells from PBMCs cultured with HCoV-229E spike peptides, taken before COVID-19 vaccination. The CDR3 is CASSPSRGQTNEKLFF. In DNA form, the CDR3 reads TGTGCCAGCTCACCTTCCAGGGGGCAAACTAATGAAAAACTGTTTTTT.